Presented here are 8 T cell receptor beta chains from one specimen sequenced in a study of shared T cell receptors in the human thymus. Sequencing was performed with immunoSEQ multiplex PCR; in TCRdb, only in-frame clones are kept and a portion is missing. The sample has roughly 500,000 clones, approximately 80% seen once. The same specimen was also included in a second study, on human thymus T cells.

Sequencing input: thymocytes. All receptors derive from a boy less than two years old with a congenital heart defect.

J is TRBJ1-3 and V is TRBV13, with 9 positions matching TRBD1. The CDR3 runs to 15 residues. Germline V gives CDR1 PRHDT, CDR2 FYEKMQ (reference sequence). V was clipped by 0 bases and J by 3 bases; unmatched bases: 0. The CDR3 sequence: CASSLGDRGGNTIYF. CDR3 nucleotide sequence: TGTGCCAGCAGCTTAGGGGACAGGGGTGGAAACACCATATATTTT.

This clone is a singleton in its sample. This chain uses TRBV30 with TRBJ2-7, with 10 bases that match TRBD2. Germline trimming cut 5 bases from V and 5 bases from J; bases unmatched to any gene: 15. CDR3 length: 16 amino acids. Germline CDR1 GTSNPN, CDR2 SVGIG (reference sequence). Here the CDR3 reads CAWGGLAGAGPHEQYF. The CDR3 DNA reads as TGTGCCTGGGGGGGGCTAGCGGGGGCCGGCCCCCACGAGCAGTACTTC.

This clone was picked up a small number of times. CDR3: CASSDPKDRGDTEAFF. The CDR3 DNA reads TGTGCCAGCAGTGACCCTAAGGACAGGGGGGACACTGAAGCTTTCTTT. J is TRBJ1-1 and V is TRBV6-1, with 10 bases matching TRBD1. CDR3 length: 16 amino acids. Germline-derived CDR1 and CDR2 are MNHNS and SASEGT. Trimming cost V 3 bases and J 3 bases; bases outside gene matches: 7.

The chain joins TRBV14 to TRBJ1-2, with TRBD1 identical over 10 bases. This CDR3 contains 21 residues. Germline-derived CDR1 and CDR2 are SGHDN and FVKESK. V was clipped by 0 bases and J by 5 bases; unmatched bases: 21. Written as DNA, the CDR3 is TGTGCCAGCAGCCAAGAAGTCGGGGCCCCCGGACAGGGGGGGTCAGGGTATGGCTACACCTTC. Protein product: CASSQEVGAPGQGGSGYGYTF. Looking up the rest from reference TRBV14 and TRBJ1-2 gives the full variable domain: EAGVTQFPSHSVIEKGQTVTLRCDPISGHDNLYWYRRVMGKEIKFLLHFVKESKQDESGMPNNRFLAERTGGTYSTLKVQPAELEDSGVYFCASSQEVGAPGQGGSGYGYTFGSGTRLTVV.

The chain combines TRBV27 with TRBJ2-7, with 7 bases that match TRBD2. Trimming removed 5 bases from V and 5 bases from J; junction bases left unmatched: 3. The CDR3 loop spans 12 amino acids. Germline CDR1 reads MNHEY; CDR2 reads SMNVEV (reference sequence). Here the CDR3 DNA reads TGTGCCAGCAGTCCCGGACTAGACGAGCAGTACTTC. Protein: CASSPGLDEQYF.

The chain links TRBV5-6 to TRBJ2-5; TRBD2 matches at 9 bases. V gave up 0 bases and J gave up 5 bases; unmatched junction bases: 8. This CDR3 has 16 amino acids. Germline V gene sequence: CDR1 SGHDT, CDR2 YYEEEE. CDR3 amino acids: CASSLGGSGSRETQYF. DNA of the CDR3: TGTGCCAGCAGCTTGGGGGGTAGCGGGAGTCGTGAGACCCAGTACTTC.

The V call is TRBV21-1, the J call TRBJ2-7; the tabulated D call, TRBD2, remains unverified against the DNA. TRBV21-1 is an annotated pseudogene. CDR3 length: 14 amino acids. The DNA for the CDR3 is TGTGCCACCTTTACGGGGGTTAGCTCCTACGAGCAGTACTTC. Amino acids: CATFTGVSSYEQYF.

This sequence joins TRBV4-3 and TRBJ1-5; D possibly corresponds to TRBD1 (6 bases). V was shortened by 3 bases and J by 3 bases, with 12 bases between the two germline ends. Germline CDR1 LGHNA, CDR2 YSLEER. The CDR3 is 15 residues long. The chain's CDR3 is CASSQTRGPNQPQHF. Written as DNA, the CDR3 is TGCGCCAGCAGCCAGACCAGGGGCCCCAATCAGCCCCAGCATTTT.